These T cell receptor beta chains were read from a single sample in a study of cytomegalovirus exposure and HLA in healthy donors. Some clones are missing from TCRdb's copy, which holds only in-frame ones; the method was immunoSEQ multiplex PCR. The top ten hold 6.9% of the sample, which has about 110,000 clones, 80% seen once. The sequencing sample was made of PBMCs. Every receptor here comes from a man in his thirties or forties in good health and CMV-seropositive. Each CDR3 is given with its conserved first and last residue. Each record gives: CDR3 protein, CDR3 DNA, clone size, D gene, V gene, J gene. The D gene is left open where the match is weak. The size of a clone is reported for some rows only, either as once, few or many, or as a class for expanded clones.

CDR3aa: CASSLMGGSQETQYF
CDR3nt: TGTGCCAGCAGCTTAATGGGGGGGTCTCAAGAGACCCAGTACTTC
abundance: -
d_gene: TRBD2
v_gene: TRBV7-9
j_gene: TRBJ2-5

CDR3aa: CASSSGGGAHNEQFF
CDR3nt: TGTGCCAGCAGCTCGGGAGGGGGGGCCCACAATGAGCAGTTCTTC
abundance: -
d_gene: TRBD2
v_gene: TRBV7-6
j_gene: TRBJ2-1

CDR3aa: CASSQDPTESSYNEQFF
CDR3nt: TGCGCCAGCAGCCAAGATCCAACCGAGAGCTCCTACAATGAGCAGTTCTTC
abundance: -
d_gene: -
v_gene: TRBV4-1
j_gene: TRBJ2-1

CDR3aa: CASRPNKGVPQYF
CDR3nt: TGCGCCAGCAGACCCAATAAAGGAGTCCCGCAGTACTTC
abundance: -
d_gene: -
v_gene: TRBV4-1
j_gene: TRBJ2-7

CDR3aa: CASSLEGQGYNEQFF
CDR3nt: TGTGCCAGCAGCTTAGAAGGTCAGGGGTACAATGAGCAGTTCTTC
abundance: -
d_gene: -
v_gene: TRBV7-8
j_gene: TRBJ2-1

CDR3aa: CASSHPGQKNQPQHF
CDR3nt: TGCGCCAGCAGCCATCCCGGACAGAAGAATCAGCCCCAGCATTTT
abundance: -
d_gene: -
v_gene: TRBV4-1
j_gene: TRBJ1-5

CDR3aa: CASSSRQAQETQYF
CDR3nt: TGTGCCAGCAGCTCGCGACAGGCCCAAGAGACCCAGTACTTC
abundance: -
d_gene: -
v_gene: TRBV7-8
j_gene: TRBJ2-5

CDR3aa: CASSSGVIGGELFF
CDR3nt: TGTGCCAGCAGCTCAGGGGTTATAGGCGGGGAGCTGTTTTTT
abundance: -
d_gene: -
v_gene: TRBV11-1
j_gene: TRBJ2-2

CDR3aa: CASSLGMSSEQYF
CDR3nt: TGCGCCAGCAGCTTGGGTATGTCGAGCGAGCAGTACTTC
abundance: -
d_gene: -
v_gene: TRBV5-1
j_gene: TRBJ2-7

CDR3aa: CASSPTGPYEQYF
CDR3nt: TGTGCCAGCTCACCAACAGGGCCCTACGAGCAGTACTTC
abundance: -
d_gene: -
v_gene: TRBV18
j_gene: TRBJ2-7

CDR3aa: CASSHHTGQAYEQYF
CDR3nt: TGTGCCAGCAGCCATCACACTGGACAGGCCTACGAGCAGTACTTC
abundance: -
d_gene: TRBD1
v_gene: TRBV28
j_gene: TRBJ2-7

CDR3aa: CASSDERGAGDTQYF
CDR3nt: TGTGCCAGCAGTGACGAGCGGGGGGCAGGAGATACGCAGTATTTT
abundance: -
d_gene: TRBD2
v_gene: TRBV2
j_gene: TRBJ2-3

CDR3aa: CASLGRGGTEAFF
CDR3nt: TGTGCCAGCCTGGGGAGGGGTGGGACTGAAGCTTTCTTT
abundance: -
d_gene: -
v_gene: TRBV10-3
j_gene: TRBJ1-1

CDR3aa: CASSIDRGQPQHF
CDR3nt: TGTGCCAGCAGTATCGACAGGGGTCAGCCCCAGCATTTT
abundance: -
d_gene: TRBD1
v_gene: TRBV6-1
j_gene: TRBJ1-5

CDR3aa: CASSLTGTGDTEAFF
CDR3nt: TGTGCCAGCAGCCTCACTGGGACAGGGGACACTGAAGCTTTCTTT
abundance: -
d_gene: TRBD1
v_gene: TRBV5-4
j_gene: TRBJ1-1

CDR3aa: CASGGDSYEQYF
CDR3nt: TGTGCCAGCGGGGGGGACTCCTACGAGCAGTACTTC
abundance: -
d_gene: TRBD2
v_gene: TRBV6-5
j_gene: TRBJ2-7

CDR3aa: CASSQEGVGGRYF
CDR3nt: TGCGCCAGCAGCCAAGAAGGGGTAGGAGGGAGGTACTTC
abundance: -
d_gene: -
v_gene: TRBV4-1
j_gene: TRBJ2-5

CDR3aa: CSVGGTGKGGTEAFF
CDR3nt: TGCAGCGTCGGTGGGACAGGGAAGGGAGGGACTGAAGCTTTCTTT
abundance: -
d_gene: TRBD1
v_gene: TRBV29-1
j_gene: TRBJ1-1

CDR3aa: CASSLGGRGRDGANVLTF
CDR3nt: TGCGCCAGCAGCTTGGGGGGCAGGGGGCGCGACGGGGCCAACGTCCTGACTTTC
abundance: -
d_gene: TRBD1
v_gene: TRBV5-1
j_gene: TRBJ2-6

CDR3aa: CASSETGDYEQYF
CDR3nt: TGCGCCAGCAGTGAAACAGGGGACTACGAGCAGTACTTC
abundance: -
d_gene: TRBD1
v_gene: TRBV10-1
j_gene: TRBJ2-7

CDR3aa: CASSQDRWDQETQYF
CDR3nt: TGCGCCAGCAGCCAAGACAGGTGGGACCAAGAGACCCAGTACTTC
abundance: -
d_gene: -
v_gene: TRBV4-3
j_gene: TRBJ2-5

CDR3aa: CASSPPENTEAFF
CDR3nt: TGTGCCAGCAGCCCCCCAGAGAACACTGAAGCTTTCTTT
abundance: once
d_gene: -
v_gene: TRBV28
j_gene: TRBJ1-1

CDR3aa: CSVSTSGGRYNEQFF
CDR3nt: TGCAGCGTATCGACTAGCGGGGGCCGGTACAATGAGCAGTTCTTC
abundance: -
d_gene: TRBD2
v_gene: TRBV29-1
j_gene: TRBJ2-1

CDR3aa: CASLGTSGAEQYF
CDR3nt: TGTGCCAGCCTTGGGACTAGCGGGGCCGAGCAGTACTTC
abundance: -
d_gene: TRBD2
v_gene: TRBV2
j_gene: TRBJ2-7

CDR3aa: CSAGHTNTEAFF
CDR3nt: TGCAGCGCGGGACACACGAACACTGAAGCTTTCTTT
abundance: -
d_gene: -
v_gene: TRBV29-1
j_gene: TRBJ1-1

CDR3aa: CRVTDRAGGYTF
CDR3nt: TGCAGGGTCACGGACAGGGCGGGGGGCTACACCTTC
abundance: -
d_gene: TRBD1
v_gene: TRBV29-1
j_gene: TRBJ1-2

CDR3aa: CASSPPHGEETQYF
CDR3nt: TGTGCCAGCTCACCACCGCACGGAGAAGAGACCCAGTACTTC
abundance: -
d_gene: -
v_gene: TRBV18
j_gene: TRBJ2-5

CDR3aa: CASSVAPTGASPLHF
CDR3nt: TGTGCCAGCAGCGTAGCTCCGACAGGGGCTTCACCCCTCCACTTT
abundance: -
d_gene: TRBD1
v_gene: TRBV9
j_gene: TRBJ1-6

CDR3aa: CASSQRASQPQHF
CDR3nt: TGTGCCAGCAGCCAGAGGGCCAGTCAGCCCCAGCATTTT
abundance: once
d_gene: -
v_gene: TRBV4-2
j_gene: TRBJ1-5

CDR3aa: CASSQGTGANQPQHF
CDR3nt: TGTGCCAGCAGCCAAGGGACAGGGGCCAATCAGCCCCAGCATTTT
abundance: -
d_gene: TRBD1
v_gene: TRBV14
j_gene: TRBJ1-5

CDR3aa: CASSQLTEDIQYF
CDR3nt: TGCGCCAGCAGCCAACTGACAGAGGACATTCAGTACTTC
abundance: once
d_gene: -
v_gene: TRBV4-1
j_gene: TRBJ2-4

CDR3aa: CASTPLGPTDTQYF
CDR3nt: TGTGCCAGCACCCCCCTGGGGCCCACAGATACGCAGTATTTT
abundance: -
d_gene: -
v_gene: TRBV6-5
j_gene: TRBJ2-3

CDR3aa: CASSYSGGGPSYEQYF
CDR3nt: TGTGCCAGCAGTTACTCCGGCGGGGGGCCCTCCTACGAGCAGTACTTC
abundance: -
d_gene: TRBD2
v_gene: TRBV6-6
j_gene: TRBJ2-7

CDR3aa: CATSRPPLGTGTQYF
CDR3nt: TGTGCCACCAGCAGACCCCCTCTGGGGACAGGGACCCAGTACTTC
abundance: -
d_gene: TRBD1
v_gene: TRBV15
j_gene: TRBJ2-5

CDR3aa: CASSLVSMGEDVGKLFF
CDR3nt: TGTGCCAGCAGCTTAGTATCGATGGGGGAGGACGTGGGAAAACTGTTTTTT
abundance: -
d_gene: -
v_gene: TRBV7-8
j_gene: TRBJ1-4

CDR3aa: CASSTGGTAEETQYF
CDR3nt: TGCGCCAGCAGCACCGGAGGGACAGCCGAAGAGACTCAGTACTTC
abundance: -
d_gene: -
v_gene: TRBV5-1
j_gene: TRBJ2-5

CDR3aa: CAWSGLTLAYEQYF
CDR3nt: TGTGCCTGGAGTGGCCTAACCCTCGCCTACGAGCAGTACTTC
abundance: -
d_gene: -
v_gene: TRBV30
j_gene: TRBJ2-7

CDR3aa: CASRFRGIGTDTQYF
CDR3nt: TGCGCCAGCAGATTCAGGGGGATCGGCACAGATACGCAGTATTTT
abundance: -
d_gene: TRBD1
v_gene: TRBV5-1
j_gene: TRBJ2-3

CDR3aa: CAISETGVGQPQHF
CDR3nt: TGTGCCATCAGCGAGACAGGGGTTGGTCAGCCCCAGCATTTT
abundance: -
d_gene: TRBD1
v_gene: TRBV10-3
j_gene: TRBJ1-5

CDR3aa: CASSEGHWGAVGYTF
CDR3nt: TGCGCCAGCAGCGAAGGACATTGGGGCGCCGTTGGCTACACCTTC
abundance: -
d_gene: -
v_gene: TRBV5-1
j_gene: TRBJ1-2

CDR3aa: CASSEALSGGAGTDTQYF
CDR3nt: TGTGCCAGCAGTGAAGCCCTCAGCGGGGGGGCGGGCACAGATACGCAGTATTTT
abundance: -
d_gene: TRBD2
v_gene: TRBV6-1
j_gene: TRBJ2-3

CDR3aa: CASSLSQNYGYTF
CDR3nt: TGTGCCAGCAGTTTAAGTCAGAACTATGGCTACACCTTC
abundance: -
d_gene: -
v_gene: TRBV27
j_gene: TRBJ1-2

CDR3aa: CASSQDEGAEDRVEKLFF
CDR3nt: TGTGCCAGCAGCCAAGATGAGGGGGCCGAGGACCGCGTAGAAAAACTGTTTTTT
abundance: once
d_gene: TRBD1
v_gene: TRBV4-2
j_gene: TRBJ1-4

CDR3aa: CASSVYSSFSNSPLHF
CDR3nt: TGTGCCAGCAGCGTATACAGTTCTTTCTCCAATTCACCCCTCCACTTT
abundance: -
d_gene: -
v_gene: TRBV9
j_gene: TRBJ1-6

CDR3aa: CASSLGPNYGYTF
CDR3nt: TGTGCCAGCAGCTTAGGGCCTAACTATGGCTACACCTTC
abundance: -
d_gene: -
v_gene: TRBV7-9
j_gene: TRBJ1-2

CDR3aa: CASSHTGGAPEAFF
CDR3nt: TGCGCCAGCAGCCATACAGGGGGCGCTCCTGAAGCTTTCTTT
abundance: few
d_gene: TRBD1
v_gene: TRBV5-1
j_gene: TRBJ1-1

CDR3aa: CASSDQGGTDTQYF
CDR3nt: TGTGCCAGCAGTGACCAGGGCGGCACTGATACGCAGTATTTT
abundance: -
d_gene: -
v_gene: TRBV2
j_gene: TRBJ2-3

CDR3aa: CASSPRGTGELFF
CDR3nt: TGTGCTAGCAGCCCCCGGGGGACCGGGGAGCTGTTTTTT
abundance: -
d_gene: -
v_gene: TRBV7-7
j_gene: TRBJ2-2

CDR3aa: CASSQDFGVRNQPQHF
CDR3nt: TGCGCCAGCAGCCAAGATTTCGGGGTTCGCAATCAGCCCCAGCATTTT
abundance: few
d_gene: -
v_gene: TRBV4-1
j_gene: TRBJ1-5

CDR3aa: CASSRTGVGNEKLFF
CDR3nt: TGCGCCAGCAGTAGGACAGGGGTTGGGAATGAAAAACTGTTTTTT
abundance: -
d_gene: TRBD1
v_gene: TRBV5-1
j_gene: TRBJ1-4

CDR3aa: CASSRDRDGYTF
CDR3nt: TGCGCCAGCAGCCGTGACAGGGACGGCTACACCTTC
abundance: -
d_gene: TRBD1
v_gene: TRBV5-1
j_gene: TRBJ1-2

CDR3aa: CASSSRTSGGETGELFF
CDR3nt: TGTGCCAGCAGCAGTCGGACTAGCGGGGGGGAAACCGGGGAGCTGTTTTTT
abundance: -
d_gene: TRBD2
v_gene: TRBV7-8
j_gene: TRBJ2-2

CDR3aa: CASSAHVVDRGDSPLHF
CDR3nt: TGCGCCAGCAGCGCGCACGTAGTAGACAGGGGGGATTCACCCCTCCACTTT
abundance: once
d_gene: TRBD1
v_gene: TRBV5-1
j_gene: TRBJ1-6

CDR3aa: CSVGTVLGHEQYF
CDR3nt: TGCAGCGTTGGGACTGTCCTCGGGCACGAGCAGTACTTC
abundance: -
d_gene: -
v_gene: TRBV29-1
j_gene: TRBJ2-7

CDR3aa: CASSLVWAGDQPQHF
CDR3nt: TGTGCCAGCAGCCTCGTCTGGGCCGGGGATCAGCCCCAGCATTTT
abundance: -
d_gene: -
v_gene: TRBV6-5
j_gene: TRBJ1-5

CDR3aa: CASSPNGDQPQHF
CDR3nt: TGTGCCAGCTCACCGAACGGGGATCAGCCCCAGCATTTT
abundance: -
d_gene: -
v_gene: TRBV18
j_gene: TRBJ1-5

CDR3aa: CASSLGGIRDTQYF
CDR3nt: TGTGCCAGCAGCTTGGGAGGGATACGAGATACGCAGTATTTT
abundance: -
d_gene: -
v_gene: TRBV5-5
j_gene: TRBJ2-3

CDR3aa: CASSAGDMGEQYF
CDR3nt: TGCGCCAGCAGTGCGGGGGATATGGGCGAGCAGTACTTC
abundance: -
d_gene: -
v_gene: TRBV10-2
j_gene: TRBJ2-7

CDR3aa: CASSKGRRGDTEAFF
CDR3nt: TGTGCCAGCAGCAAGGGTCGCAGGGGAGACACTGAAGCTTTCTTT
abundance: once
d_gene: -
v_gene: TRBV5-6
j_gene: TRBJ1-1